The following is a TCR beta chain sequence with its context. Which antigen it targets is not known. No base qualities exist here, and no much larger clone lies one base off it. The CDR3 regions of human TCRbeta chains were analyzed by immunosequencing. As for the authors' bioinformatics: TCRs in the repertoires were compared against a reference library of SARS-CoV-2-specific TCRs that had been generated with the MIRA antigen-specificity platform. Breadth meant the fraction of unique TCRs that were SARS-CoV-2-associated, whereas depth meant the fraction of total T cells that were SARS-CoV-2-associated. Using the MIRA data, every spike-specific TCR was mapped to the spike region that the TCR reacted to and assigned to either a CD4 or a CD8 class. Log10-transformed breadth and depth values were compared by one-way ANOVA with Sidak's multiple comparisons tests. The table was pulled from immuneACCESS by TCRdb, which kept in-frame rearrangements only. Such tables lose some clones; where checked, under half of the loss comes from unresolved V genes, and the rest has no known cause. D and trimming were read from the DNA, whereas the V and J calls and clone size are those reported in that table. This sample is represented by 100,000 to 120,000 clones; 82% of them were singletons. Approximately 5% of the sample is taken by the ten largest.

The germline ends are 16 bases apart after V is trimmed by 5 bases and J by 4 bases. CDR1 and CDR2 (SGHAT, FQNNGV) derive from the germline V gene. The CDR3 contains 15 residues, cysteine and phenylalanine counted. Only the CDR3 DNA is retained, 45 bases long and in frame from the first base. These data belong to a study of T cell responses to AZD1222 COVID-19 vaccine listed by TCRdb under 2021. Some background on the complete study: AZD1222 recipients with second doses at about 4 weeks or about 12 weeks were pooled, because spike-specific TCR depth and breadth did not differ between schedules. A total of over 230 trial participants underwent TCR sequencing, of whom about 210 received two doses of AZD1222 and about 25 received two doses of the MenACWY control vaccine. Trial participants were enrolled by age into 18-55, 56-69 and 70-plus year subgroups, with roughly 160, 29 and 62 TCR-sequenced participants respectively. The full study reports these points: Because no day 14 peak-response samples were available, repertoires were characterized only after the peak T cell response. The vaccine-associated CD4 TCRs covered the entire spike protein, and the dominant responses fell in regions 160-218 and 743-854. In the small 56-69-year group, the increase in depth fell short of significance, most likely because of low power. Conclusions about previously exposed vaccinees are limited, since just a handful of AZD1222 recipients were seropositive for SARS-CoV-2 at baseline. After two AZD1222 doses, both the breadth and the depth of spike-specific TCRs were significantly higher than at day 0 and than in MenACWY recipients. Reportedly, close to half of the unique spike-specific TCRs recognized epitopes lying outside the regions that are mutated in the B.1.351 and B.1.1.7 variants. Participants were mostly white British, with more females than males. The authors suggested clonal diversity may have been underestimated.

What this sample's time point label stands for: baseline before first vaccination. The vaccinee samples were drawn from two UK trials, COV001 and COV002, one of which was a single-blind randomized controlled phase 2/3 trial testing AZD1222 (ChAdOx1 nCoV-19) in healthy adults. For TCRbeta chain sequencing, PBMC samples were collected from trial participants at day 0 and at day 28 after the second dose. Here the sequenced sample was peripheral blood, taken on day 0 of AZD1222 vaccination. The sequence came from an adult in good health. The chain employs TRBV11-2 and TRBJ2-3; the D gene assignment is perhaps TRBD1 or TRBD2, with each matching 5 bases. The CDR3 reads CASSLRGHGPDTQYF. The sequence in DNA is TGTGCCAGCAGCCTTCGGGGCCACGGCCCAGATACGCAGTATTTT.